A single sample gave rise to the 5 T cell receptor beta chains below, sequenced in a study of blood T cell repertoires in COVID-19. Only in-frame clones appear in the TCRdb table, and some are missing; sequencing was by immunoSEQ multiplex PCR. The sample yields approximately 260,000 clones, around 89% seen once. Sequenced sample: peripheral blood. The receptors originated from a woman aged 60-75 years with COVID-19, enrolled during active disease.

J is TRBJ2-2 and V is TRBV3-1 (or the pseudogene TRBV3-2), with TRBD2 matching over 11 bases. This CDR3 region has 15 residues. Trimming cost V 6 bases and J 4 bases; bases outside gene matches: 4. Looked up from germline, CDR1 is LGHDT and CDR2 is YNNKEL (reference sequence). For the CDR3, the DNA is TGTGCCAGCAGACTACTAGCGGGGGTCACCGGGGAGCTGTTTTTT. Translating it yields CASRLLAGVTGELFF.

This chain connects TRBV7-2 to TRBJ2-1; D is perhaps TRBD1 (6 bases). There are 15 residues in the CDR3. Trimming stripped 7 bases from V and 7 bases from J, with 20 bases between. Germline V gene lookup returns CDR1 SGHTA and CDR2 FQGNSA. The CDR3 nucleotides read TGTGCCAGCATAACACATGCAGGGGAAATAAATGAGCAGTTCTTC. This gives the protein CASITHAGEINEQFF. The full variable domain, with the rest looked up from reference TRBV7-2 and TRBJ2-1, is GAGVSQSPSNKVTEKGKDVELRCDPISGHTALYWYRQSLGQGLEFLIYFQGNSAPDKSGLPSDRFSAERTGGSVSTLTIQRTQQEDSAVYLCASITHAGEINEQFFGPGTRLTVL.

The chain recombines TRBV3-1 (or the pseudogene TRBV3-2) with TRBJ1-4, with D perhaps TRBD1 (6 bases). This CDR3 is built from 15 residues. Germline V gives CDR1 LGHDT, CDR2 YNNKEL (reference sequence). V was pared by 5 bases and J by 10 bases, with 20 bases between. The chain's CDR3 is CASSSLRGGYGKLFF. The CDR3 DNA reads TGTGCCAGCAGCTCCCTGAGGGGGGGTTACGGAAAACTGTTTTTT.

This chain links TRBV7-9 with TRBJ1-2; 10 nucleotides agree with TRBD1. The germline V gene encodes CDR1 SEHNR and CDR2 FQNEAQ (reference sequence). V dropped 7 bases and J dropped 0; count of bases not matched to a gene: 5. The CDR3 is made up of 15 amino acids. DNA of the CDR3: TGTGCCAGCACCATCGACAGGGGGCCTAACTATGGCTACACCTTC. Protein product: CASTIDRGPNYGYTF.

The chain couples TRBV6-2 or TRBV6-3 to TRBJ2-3; 9 bases are a match to TRBD2. Germline V gene lookup returns CDR1 MNHEY and CDR2 SVGEGT. The CDR3 spans 16 residues. The V segment lost 6 bases and the J segment 6 bases; nucleotides outside the gene matches: 13. CDR3 in amino acids: CASSHEGGGAWDTQYF. CDR3 coding DNA: TGTGCCAGCAGCCACGAAGGCGGGGGGGCATGGGATACGCAGTATTTT.